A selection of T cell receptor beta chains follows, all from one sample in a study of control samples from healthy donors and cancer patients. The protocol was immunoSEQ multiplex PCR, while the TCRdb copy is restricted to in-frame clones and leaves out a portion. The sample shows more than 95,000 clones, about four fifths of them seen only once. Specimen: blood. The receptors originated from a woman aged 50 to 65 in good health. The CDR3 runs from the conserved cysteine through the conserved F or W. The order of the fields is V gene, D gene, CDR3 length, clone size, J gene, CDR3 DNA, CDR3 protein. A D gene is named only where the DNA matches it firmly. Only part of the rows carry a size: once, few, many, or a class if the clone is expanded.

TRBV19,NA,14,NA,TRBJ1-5,TGTGCCAGCCCCCCATTACTGGACAATCAGCCCCAGCATTTT,CASPPLLDNQPQHF
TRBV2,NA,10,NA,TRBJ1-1,TGTGCCAGCAGTGGCACTGAAGCTTTCTTT,CASSGTEAFF
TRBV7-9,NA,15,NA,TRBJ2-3,TGTGCCAGCAGCTTGGAGGGGGTATCCACAGATACGCAGTATTTT,CASSLEGVSTDTQYF
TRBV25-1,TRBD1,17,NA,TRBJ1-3,TGTGCCAGTGGAGACGGGACAGGGAGTCACTCTGGAAACACCATATATTTT,CASGDGTGSHSGNTIYF
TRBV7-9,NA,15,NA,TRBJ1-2,TGTGCCAGCAGCCTCGGGAGGTTTGGCGACTATGGCTACACCTTC,CASSLGRFGDYGYTF
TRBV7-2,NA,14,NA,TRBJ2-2,TGTGCCAGCAGCGACGACCGGAACACCGGGGAGCTGTTTTTT,CASSDDRNTGELFF
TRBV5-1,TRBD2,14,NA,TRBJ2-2,TGCGCCAGCAGCGCCGGACTAGCCGGCGGGGAGCTGTTTTTT,CASSAGLAGGELFF
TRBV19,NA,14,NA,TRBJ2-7,TGTGCCAGTAGTATCCGGGATGGGTCCTACGAGCAGTACTTC,CASSIRDGSYEQYF
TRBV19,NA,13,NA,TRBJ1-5,TGTGCCAGTACAGAAGAAGCTAATCAGCCCCAGCATTTT,CASTEEANQPQHF
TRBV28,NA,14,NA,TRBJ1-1,TGTGCCAGCAGCCTTGACACTGGTAAAACTGAAGCTTTCTTT,CASSLDTGKTEAFF
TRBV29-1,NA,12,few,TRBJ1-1,TGCAGCGTTAAATCGGGGGTCACTGAAGCTTTCTTT,CSVKSGVTEAFF
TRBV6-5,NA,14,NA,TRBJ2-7,TGTGCCAGCAGAGACTGGAGGGAGCTTAGCGAGCAGTACTTC,CASRDWRELSEQYF
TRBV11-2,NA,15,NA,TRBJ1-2,TGTGCCAGCAGCGGCGGGCAGAGGATATACTATGGCTACACCTTC,CASSGGQRIYYGYTF
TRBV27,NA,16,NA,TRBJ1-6,TGTGCCAGCAGAGGAGTGGACACGGCCAATAATTCACCCCTCCACTTT,CASRGVDTANNSPLHF
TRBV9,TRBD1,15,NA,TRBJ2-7,TGTGCCAGCAGCGTAGAGGGACAGGGGGTGGACGAGCAGTACTTC,CASSVEGQGVDEQYF
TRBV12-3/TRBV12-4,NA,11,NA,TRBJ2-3,TGTGCCAGCAGTTCGACTCATACGCAGTATTTT,CASSSTHTQYF
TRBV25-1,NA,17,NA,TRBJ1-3,TGTGCCAGCAGTGATGGTGTGGGATTCTACTCTGGAAACACCATATATTTT,CASSDGVGFYSGNTIYF
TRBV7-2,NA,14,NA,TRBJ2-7,TGTGCCAGCAGCTTAGTTGGGAGTTCTCACGAGCAGTACTTC,CASSLVGSSHEQYF
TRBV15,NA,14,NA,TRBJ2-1,TGTGCCACCAGCAACAGACTAAGCTACAATGAGCAGTTCTTC,CATSNRLSYNEQFF
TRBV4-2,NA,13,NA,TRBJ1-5,TGTGCCAGCAGCCAATGCAGCAATCAGCCCCAGCATTTT,CASSQCSNQPQHF
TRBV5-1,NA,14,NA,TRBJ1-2,TGCGCCAGCAGCTTGGCCTTAAGGACGGCTGGCTACACCTTC,CASSLALRTAGYTF
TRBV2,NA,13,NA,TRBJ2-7,TGTGCCAGCAGTGCAGGGGGGACCTACGAGCAGTACTTC,CASSAGGTYEQYF
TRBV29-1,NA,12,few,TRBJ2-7,TGCAGCGCAGAGGGCCAGGCGGACGAGCAGTACTTC,CSAEGQADEQYF
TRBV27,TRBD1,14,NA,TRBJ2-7,TGTGCCAGCAGTTCGACAGGGATTTACTACGAGCAGTACTTC,CASSSTGIYYEQYF
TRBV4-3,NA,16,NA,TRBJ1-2,TGCGCCAGCAGCCAAGTTCGAGGTGTACAGGTTCAGGGCTACACCTTC,CASSQVRGVQVQGYTF
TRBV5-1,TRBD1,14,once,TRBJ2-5,TGCGCCAGCAGCTTCCAGGGGGCGCAAGAGACCCAGTACTTC,CASSFQGAQETQYF
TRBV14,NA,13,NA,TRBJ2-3,TGTGCCAGCGGCCCGGTAGGCACAGATACGCAGTATTTT,CASGPVGTDTQYF
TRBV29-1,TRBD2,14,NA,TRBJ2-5,TGCAGCGTTTCTCCGGGACTAGTATCGGAGACCCAGTACTTC,CSVSPGLVSETQYF
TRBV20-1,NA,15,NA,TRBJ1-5,TGCAGTGCTAGTTCGGGGGGAATTGATCGTCAGCCCCAGCATTTT,CSASSGGIDRQPQHF
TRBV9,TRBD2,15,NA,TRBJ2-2,TGTGCCAGCAGCGGCACTAGCGGGGGGAGCGGGGAGCTGTTTTTT,CASSGTSGGSGELFF
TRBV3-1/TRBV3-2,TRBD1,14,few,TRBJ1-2,TGTGCCAGCAGCCAAAATGACAGGGAGTCTGGCTACACCTTC,CASSQNDRESGYTF
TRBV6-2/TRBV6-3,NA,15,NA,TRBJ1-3,TGTGCCAGCAGTTACTCGATGGACTCTGGAAACACCATATATTTT,CASSYSMDSGNTIYF
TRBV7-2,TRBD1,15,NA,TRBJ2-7,TGTGCCAGCAGCTCGCAACCCGGGACAGGTACCGAGCAGTACTTC,CASSSQPGTGTEQYF
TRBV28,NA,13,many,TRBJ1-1,TGTGCCAGCAGTCTTACAGAGAACACTGAAGCTTTCTTT,CASSLTENTEAFF
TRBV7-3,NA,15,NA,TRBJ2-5,TGTGCCAGCAGCTTAGGTTTCGGGCCGCAAGAGACCCAGTACTTC,CASSLGFGPQETQYF
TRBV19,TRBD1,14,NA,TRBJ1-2,TGTGCCAGTAGTATAGTGGCCAGGGGGCCGGACTACACCTTC,CASSIVARGPDYTF
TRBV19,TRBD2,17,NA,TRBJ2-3,TGTGCCAGTAGTATAATGCGCCTAGCGGGAGTCACAGATACGCAGTATTTT,CASSIMRLAGVTDTQYF
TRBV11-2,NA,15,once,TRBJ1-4,TGTGCCAGCAGCTTAGGGACAGTTTATAATGAAAAACTGTTTTTT,CASSLGTVYNEKLFF
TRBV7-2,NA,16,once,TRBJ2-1,TGTGCCAGCAGCTTAGTACCCCGCGGGGTTGGGAATGAGCAGTTCTTC,CASSLVPRGVGNEQFF
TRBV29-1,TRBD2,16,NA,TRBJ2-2,TGCAGCGTTGCGCTAGCGGGAGGCTCGAACACCGGGGAGCTGTTTTTT,CSVALAGGSNTGELFF
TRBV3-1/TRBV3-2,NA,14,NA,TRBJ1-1,TGTGCCAGCAGCCAAGCTGGGAAATCTTCTGAAGCTTTCTTT,CASSQAGKSSEAFF
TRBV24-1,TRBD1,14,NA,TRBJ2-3,TGTGCCACCGCTGGGACAGGAGGGCCAGATACGCAGTATTTT,CATAGTGGPDTQYF
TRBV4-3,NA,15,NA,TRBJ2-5,TGCGCCAGCAGCCAAGATTTTGACAGTCAAGAGACCCAGTACTTC,CASSQDFDSQETQYF
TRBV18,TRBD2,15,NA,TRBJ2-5,TGTGCCAGCTCACCAATCTCTAGCGGGAGCGAGACCCAGTACTTC,CASSPISSGSETQYF
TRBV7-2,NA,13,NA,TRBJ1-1,TGTGCCAGCAGCTTAGTCCTGGGCGCTGAAGCTTTCTTT,CASSLVLGAEAFF
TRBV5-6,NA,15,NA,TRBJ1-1,TGTGCCAGCAGCTTGGCCAAGGTACGGAACACTGAAGCTTTCTTT,CASSLAKVRNTEAFF
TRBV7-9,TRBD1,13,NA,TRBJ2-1,TGTGCCAGCAGCCTGACAGGGGACAGGGAGCAGTTCTTC,CASSLTGDREQFF
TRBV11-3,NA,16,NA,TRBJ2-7,TGTGCCAGCAGCTTAAGGATCGGGGTCTCCGCCTACGAGCAGTACTTC,CASSLRIGVSAYEQYF
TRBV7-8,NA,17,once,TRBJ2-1,TGTGCCAGCAGCTTAGGTAGAGGGGGGCGTGGTAGCAATGAGCAGTTCTTC,CASSLGRGGRGSNEQFF